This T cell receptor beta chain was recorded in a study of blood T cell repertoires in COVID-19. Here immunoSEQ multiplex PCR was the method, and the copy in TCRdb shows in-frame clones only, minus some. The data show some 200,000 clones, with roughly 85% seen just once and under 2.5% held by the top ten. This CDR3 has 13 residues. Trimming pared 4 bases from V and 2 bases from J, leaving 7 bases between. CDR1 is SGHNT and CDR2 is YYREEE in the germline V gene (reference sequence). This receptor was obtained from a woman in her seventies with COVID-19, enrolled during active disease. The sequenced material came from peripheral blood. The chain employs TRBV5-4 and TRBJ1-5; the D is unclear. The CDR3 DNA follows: TGTGCCAGCAGCCCAGAAGGCAATCAGCCCCAGCATTTT. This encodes CASSPEGNQPQHF.